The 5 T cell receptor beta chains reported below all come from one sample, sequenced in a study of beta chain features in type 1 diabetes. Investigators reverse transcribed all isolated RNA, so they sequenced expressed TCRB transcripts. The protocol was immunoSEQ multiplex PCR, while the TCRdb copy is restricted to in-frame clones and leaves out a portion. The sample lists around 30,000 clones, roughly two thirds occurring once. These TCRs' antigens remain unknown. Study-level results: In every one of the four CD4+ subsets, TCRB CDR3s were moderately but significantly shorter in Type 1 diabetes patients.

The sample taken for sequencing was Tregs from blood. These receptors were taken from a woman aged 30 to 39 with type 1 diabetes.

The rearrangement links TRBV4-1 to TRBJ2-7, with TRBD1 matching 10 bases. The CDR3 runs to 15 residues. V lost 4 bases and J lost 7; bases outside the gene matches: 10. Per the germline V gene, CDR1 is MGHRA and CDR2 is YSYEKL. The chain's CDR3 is CASSPKDRGRVEQYF. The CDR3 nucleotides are TGCGCCAGCAGCCCCAAAGACAGGGGGCGCGTAGAGCAGTACTTC.

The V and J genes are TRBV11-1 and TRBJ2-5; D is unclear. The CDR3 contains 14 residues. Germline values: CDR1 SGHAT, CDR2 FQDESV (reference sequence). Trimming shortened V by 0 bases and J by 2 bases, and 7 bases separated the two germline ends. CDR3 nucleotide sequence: TGTGCCAGCAGCTTAGCGCACATGCAAGAGACCCAGTACTTC. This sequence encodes CASSLAHMQETQYF.

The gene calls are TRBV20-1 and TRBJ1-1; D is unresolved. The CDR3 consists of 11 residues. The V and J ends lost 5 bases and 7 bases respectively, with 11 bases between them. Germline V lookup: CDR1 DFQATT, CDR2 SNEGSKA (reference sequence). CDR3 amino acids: CSAPFVNEAFF. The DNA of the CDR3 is TGCAGTGCTCCTTTTGTTAATGAAGCTTTCTTT.

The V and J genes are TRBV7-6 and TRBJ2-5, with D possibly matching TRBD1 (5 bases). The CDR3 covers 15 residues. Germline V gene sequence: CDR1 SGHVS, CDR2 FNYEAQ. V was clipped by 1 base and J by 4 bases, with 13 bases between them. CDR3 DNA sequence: TGTGCCAGCAGCTTAGTTCCCCCCAGGGCAGAGACCCAGTACTTC. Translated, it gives CASSLVPPRAETQYF.

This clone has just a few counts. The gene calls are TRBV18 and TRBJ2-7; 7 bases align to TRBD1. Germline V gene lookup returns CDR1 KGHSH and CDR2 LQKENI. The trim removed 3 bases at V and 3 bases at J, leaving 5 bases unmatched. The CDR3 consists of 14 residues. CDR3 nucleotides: TGTGCCAGCTCACCTTTGGGGACAGACTACGAGCAGTACTTC. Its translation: CASSPLGTDYEQYF.